The source of this TCR beta chain is a study of blood T cell repertoires in COVID-19. Trimming stripped 2 bases from V and 5 bases from J, with 11 bases between. The CDR3 is 14 amino acids. Germline V gene data show CDR1 as KGHDR and CDR2 as SFDVKD. Data came from immunoSEQ multiplex PCR; TCRdb stores just in-frame clones and leaves some out. The sample shows 110,000 to 150,000 clones, under 90% of them seen only once. Sequenced material: peripheral blood. The sequence came from a man in his 70s who had recovered from COVID-19. The genes are TRBV24-1 and TRBJ2-5; D perhaps matches TRBD1 (7 bases). The CDR3 spells CATSDSPGGETQYF. The CDR3 DNA reads TGTGCCACCAGTGATTCGCCAGGGGGGGAGACCCAGTACTTC.